The following is a TCR beta chain sequence with its context. Its target is unknown. In the PCR, 60 Vbeta and 13 Jbeta primers were used. Assay: immunoSEQ multiplex PCR; the TCRdb copy retains only in-frame clones and omits some. The sample comprises over 150,000 clones, approximately 76% of which are singletons, and over 1.1% rests with the top ten. The sample originates from a study of cytomegalovirus exposure and HLA in healthy donors. Study overall: Falling in the Caucasian-associated ancestry cluster were about four fifths of 398 genotyped donors.

The CDR3 consists of 13 residues. CDR1 is GTSNPN and CDR2 is SVGIG in the germline V gene (reference sequence). With 5 bases clipped from V and 2 bases from J, the junction kept 5 bases outside the gene matches. Findings and limits, study-wide: In vitro, three CMV-associated chains proved specific for CMV antigens. Exclusion applied to some V segments, including TRBV6-2 and TRBV6-3, as they were indistinguishable. Earlier findings revealed that most TCR beta V segments proved productive either about 87% or about 30% of the time.

What was sequenced was PBMCs. The V call is TRBV30, the J call TRBJ2-5; 7 bases are a match to TRBD1. This sequence originates from a man in his sixties in good health and CMV-seronegative. The CDR3 spells CAWQWTGQETQYF. The CDR3 coding sequence is TGTGCCTGGCAGTGGACAGGTCAAGAGACCCAGTACTTC.